This record covers a single T cell receptor (beta chain). The sample is drawn from a study of control samples from healthy donors and cancer patients. TCRdb keeps only in-frame clones here, not all; method: immunoSEQ multiplex PCR. This table has around 180,000 clones, about 86% appearing once. Trimming left V 7 bases short and J 4 bases short, with 15 bases between. The germline gives CDR1 LGHNA, CDR2 YNFKEQ. The CDR3 covers 14 residues. The receptor comes from a woman aged 30 to 39 in good health. The V call is TRBV4-2, the J call TRBJ2-3, with TRBD2 as a possible D gene (5 bases). The specimen was blood. CDR3 residues: CASKTQREADTQYF. DNA of the CDR3: TGTGCCAGCAAGACCCAGAGGGAAGCAGATACGCAGTATTTT.